This passage covers 26 T cell receptor beta chains from one sample sequenced in a study of shared clonotypes between healthy human individuals. TCRdb's table, derived via immunoSEQ multiplex PCR, lists solely in-frame clones and lacks some. The sample has 1.5 million to 2.5 million clones, approximately 94% seen once. CD8 cells classed as naive were CD45RO-negative and positively selected for CCR7, excluding terminally differentiated effector memory CD45RA+ cells. Sequencing input: naive CD8+ T cells sorted from blood. Every receptor here comes from a man between 18 and 29 years old in good health.

The V and J genes are TRBV5-4 and TRBJ2-5; 11 bases are shared with TRBD1. The germline V gene has CDR1 SGHNT and CDR2 YYREEE (reference sequence). CDR3 size: 14 residues. V was clipped by 4 bases and J by 4 bases; unmatched bases: 3. The CDR3 DNA follows: TGTGCCAGCAGCACGGGACAGGGGGTAGAGACCCAGTACTTC. Its translation is CASSTGQGVETQYF.

About this clone: This sample also contains other DNA sequences that code for the same CDR3. The CDR3 sequence is CASSLGLAGTEQFF. The CDR3 DNA follows: TGTGCCAGCAGTTTAGGGCTAGCGGGGACTGAGCAGTTCTTC. The rearrangement uses TRBV27 and TRBJ2-1; 9 positions match TRBD2. With V trimmed by 2 bases and J by 9 bases, 5 bases remained unmatched. Germline CDR1 MNHEY, CDR2 SMNVEV (reference sequence). The CDR3 is 14 amino acids.

The genes are TRBV28 and TRBJ1-5; 8 bases agree with TRBD1. The CDR3 has 17 residues. Germline CDR1 MDHEN, CDR2 SYDVKM. Unmatched junction bases numbered 17, after V lost 9 bases and J lost 4 bases. This CDR3 is CASIRQGFESSNQPQHF. CDR3 in DNA: TGTGCCAGTATACGACAGGGGTTTGAAAGTAGTAATCAGCCCCAGCATTTT.

This clone was detected only a few times. This chain joins TRBV14 and TRBJ1-2; a weak D match, TRBD1 (6 bases). The V end was cut by 4 bases, the J end by 4 bases, with 13 bases between. Germline CDR1 and CDR2: SGHDN and FVKESK. CDR3 length: 14 amino acids. The CDR3 coding sequence is TGTGCCAGCAGCCCTGAACAGGGCCCCTATGGCTACACCTTC. This gives the protein CASSPEQGPYGYTF.

The V gene is TRBV5-4, the J gene TRBJ2-1; D is unclear. This CDR3 spans 13 amino acids. Germline values: CDR1 SGHNT, CDR2 YYREEE (reference sequence). Trimming pared 4 bases from V and 4 bases from J, leaving 9 bases between. The CDR3 DNA is TGTGCCAGCAGCAAACAGCTTTACAATGAGCAGTTCTTC. This gives the protein CASSKQLYNEQFF. Combining the CDR3 with reference TRBV5-4 and TRBJ2-1 gives the whole variable domain ETGVTQSPTHLIKTRGQQVTLRCSSQSGHNTVSWYQQALGQGPQFIFQYYREEENGRGNFPPRFSGLQFPNYSSELNVNALELDDSALYLCASSKQLYNEQFFGPGTRLTVL.

The V and J genes are TRBV10-2 and TRBJ1-2; no reliable D call. This CDR3 comprises 13 residues. Germline CDR1 WSHSY, CDR2 SAAADI. V dropped 11 bases and J dropped 1 base, with 14 bases sitting between them. The chain's CDR3 is CACGSGSNYGYTF. In DNA form, the CDR3 reads TGCGCCTGCGGGTCGGGCAGTAACTATGGCTACACCTTC.

V gene TRBV21-1 combines with J gene TRBJ2-3; the table's D call of TRBD2 was not tested on the DNA. TRBV21-1 is termed a pseudogene. CDR3 size: 18 residues. The CDR3 nucleotides read TGTGCCAGCAGCAAAGTGCACCCGGGACTAGCGGGAGCGGATACGCAGTATTTT. It encodes CASSKVHPGLAGADTQYF.

The chain combines TRBV7-6 with TRBJ1-4; D gene uncertain. V was trimmed by 4 bases and J by 8 bases, leaving 14 bases between them. This CDR3 is built from 14 residues. Looked up from germline, CDR1 is SGHVS and CDR2 is FNYEAQ. The CDR3 protein is CASSSTLIGEKLFF. The CDR3 nucleotides read TGTGCCAGCAGCTCGACCCTGATTGGGGAAAAACTGTTTTTT.

Worth noting for this clone: Other DNA sequences in the same sample also yield this CDR3. The chain links TRBV2 to TRBJ2-7; perhaps TRBD2 as D (5 bases). Germline V gives CDR1 SNHLY, CDR2 FYNNEI. V lost 1 base, J lost 3 bases, and 7 bases lay in between. The CDR3 spans 13 residues. The CDR3 DNA follows: TGTGCCAGCAGTGAAGTGGAGGACTACGAGCAGTACTTC. Translation: CASSEVEDYEQYF. The full variable domain, completed using reference TRBV2 and TRBJ2-7, is EPEVTQTPSHQVTQMGQEVILRCVPISNHLYFYWYRQILGQKVEFLVSFYNNEISEKSEIFDDQFSVERPDGSNFTLKIRSTKLEDSAMYFCASSEVEDYEQYFGPGTRLTVT.

V is TRBV5-6 and J is TRBJ1-1, with TRBD1 identical over 8 bases. Germline CDR1 and CDR2: SGHDT and YYEEEE. The ends lost 4 bases at V and 4 bases at J; junction bases unmatched: 6. This CDR3 region has 14 residues. In DNA, the CDR3 is TGTGCCAGCAGCCCGCAGGGGGCCGGCACTGAAGCTTTCTTT. Translated: CASSPQGAGTEAFF.

The chain has TRBV4-3 and TRBJ2-7; 8 bases match TRBD2. Germline-derived CDR1 and CDR2 are LGHNA and YSLEER. After removal of 0 bases from V and 3 bases from J, the junction contained 10 bases not matched to a gene. CDR3 size: 17 residues. The CDR3 is CASSQDTSGRDDYEQYF. The DNA of the CDR3 is TGCGCCAGCAGCCAAGATACAAGCGGGAGAGACGACTACGAGCAGTACTTC.

V is TRBV7-9 and J is TRBJ2-1; 8 bases are shared with TRBD2. CDR1 is SEHNR and CDR2 is FQNEAQ in the germline V gene (reference sequence). V shed 0 bases and J 16 bases; nucleotides not matched to a gene: 5. CDR3 length equals 12 residues. The DNA for the CDR3 is TGTGCCAGCAGCTTAGCCGGGACTAGAAACTTCTTC. As protein: CASSLAGTRNFF. Together with reference TRBV7-9 and TRBJ2-1, the CDR3 gives the full variable domain: DTGVSQNPRHKITKRGQNVTFRCDPISEHNRLYWYRQTLGQGPEFLTYFQNEAQLEKSRLLSDRFSAERPKGSFSTLEIQRTEQGDSAMYLCASSLAGTRNFFGPGTRLTVL.

Note on this clone: Additional DNA sequences in this sample encode the identical CDR3. J is TRBJ2-7 and V is TRBV5-1; no firm D call. The CDR3 is 13 amino acids. V lost 4 bases and J 1 base, leaving 9 bases between the germline ends. Germline CDR1 reads SGHRS; CDR2 reads YFSETQ. The CDR3, as DNA: TGCGCCAGCAGCCCAACCGGGTCCTACGAGCAGTACTTC. Translated: CASSPTGSYEQYF.

The V call is TRBV29-1, the J call TRBJ2-1, with 10 nucleotides matching TRBD2. CDR1 and CDR2 (germline): SQVTM, ANQGSEA. V gave up 4 bases and J gave up 4 bases; unmatched junction bases: 7. This CDR3 is built from 15 residues. The DNA of the CDR3 is TGCAGCGTTGTCCTCGGGACTAGCGTTTACAATGAGCAGTTCTTC. Translating gives CSVVLGTSVYNEQFF.

About this clone itself: Other nucleotide sequences in the sample specify the same CDR3. This chain connects TRBV7-6 to TRBJ2-5; D ambiguous. This CDR3 has 13 residues. The V gene's germline CDR1 is SGHVS and CDR2 FNYEAQ. V lost 2 bases and J lost 2, with 6 bases in between. The CDR3: CASSLRTQETQYF. In DNA form, the CDR3 reads TGTGCCAGCAGCTTACGCACACAAGAGACCCAGTACTTC.

This clone has a single count. V usage is TRBV25-1 and J usage is TRBJ2-3, with unresolved D. This CDR3 has 15 amino acids. The V gene lost 2 bases and the J gene lost 5 bases, with 14 bases spanning the gap. The germline gives CDR1 MGHDK, CDR2 SYGVNS. The DNA for the CDR3 is TGTGCCAGCAGTGAAGGAGTGAGCTCCGGAGATACGCAGTATTTT. This sequence encodes CASSEGVSSGDTQYF.

The chain links TRBV4-1 to TRBJ2-7, with D unresolved. Trimming removed 0 bases from V and 2 bases from J, with 5 bases in between. In germline, CDR1 is MGHRA, CDR2 YSYEKL. This CDR3 is 13 amino acids long. In DNA form, the CDR3 reads TGCGCCAGCAGCCAAGATGCAGCCTACGAGCAGTACTTC. Residues: CASSQDAAYEQYF.

This sequence joins TRBV5-4 and TRBJ1-2; TRBD1 is a possible D gene (5 bases). V lost 4 bases, J lost 5 bases, and 18 bases lay in between. The CDR3 sequence is 15 residues long. Germline CDR1 reads SGHNT; CDR2 reads YYREEE (reference sequence). The CDR3: CASSLRTAEGYGYTF. CDR3 bases: TGTGCCAGCAGCCTCCGGACGGCAGAGGGGTATGGCTACACCTTC.

The chain has TRBV6-1 and TRBJ1-1, with D possibly being TRBD1 (6 bases). Germline V lookup: CDR1 MNHNS, CDR2 SASEGT. Trimming pared 2 bases from V and 10 bases from J, leaving 20 bases between. The CDR3 runs 15 residues. CDR3 nucleotide sequence: TGTGCCAGCAGTGAATGGGGGGCCACCGCCTTAGTAGCTTTCTTT. Translation gives CASSEWGATALVAFF.

The table lists this clone with a few counts. The rearrangement joins TRBV4-2 to TRBJ1-5; tentatively, D is TRBD1 (5 bases). The CDR3 has 16 amino acids. Trimming cost V 3 bases and J 1 base, with 13 bases left between them. Looked up from germline, CDR1 is LGHNA and CDR2 is YNFKEQ. CDR3 in DNA: TGTGCCAGCAGCCACTTAGGGGCGGGGAGCAATCAGCCCCAGCATTTT. Protein: CASSHLGAGSNQPQHF.

The rearrangement uses TRBV5-4 and TRBJ2-7; 12 nucleotides align to TRBD1. Germline V lookup: CDR1 SGHNT, CDR2 YYREEE (reference sequence). CDR3 size: 15 residues. Trimming at V came to 3 bases and at J to 4 bases, leaving 5 bases not matched to a gene. This chain's CDR3 is CASSSGTGGLYEQYF. For the CDR3, the DNA is TGTGCCAGCAGCTCCGGGACAGGGGGCTTGTACGAGCAGTACTTC.

The chain carries TRBV5-4 and TRBJ2-1; 13 nucleotides agree with TRBD2. Germline CDR1 is SGHNT and CDR2 is YYREEE (reference sequence). V lost 3 bases, J lost 8 bases, and 8 bases stayed unmatched. CDR3 length: 16 residues. CDR3 loop: CASSSGLAGAKDEQFF. The CDR3 DNA is TGTGCCAGCAGCTCTGGACTAGCGGGAGCGAAGGATGAGCAGTTCTTC.

J is TRBJ2-7 and V is TRBV7-9, with D maybe TRBD2 (5 bases). Looked up from germline, CDR1 is SEHNR and CDR2 is FQNEAQ (reference sequence). The CDR3 has 15 residues. Trimming took 4 bases from V and 7 from J, leaving 20 bases between them. The CDR3 sequence: CASSSNMGDGEEQYF. The CDR3 region has the DNA TGTGCCAGCAGCTCGAATATGGGAGACGGGGAGGAGCAGTACTTC.

V and J are TRBV19 and TRBJ1-5, with 7 bases fitting TRBD1. Trimming cost V 4 bases and J 4 bases; bases outside gene matches: 13. This CDR3 is 17 amino acids long. Germline values: CDR1 LNHDA, CDR2 SQIVND (reference sequence). The DNA for the CDR3 is TGTGCCAGTAGTACGGATTTTACAGGGGTCTGGAATCAGCCCCAGCATTTT. Protein sequence: CASSTDFTGVWNQPQHF.

The V and J genes are TRBV27 and TRBJ1-6; D unclear. V lost 0 bases and J 12 bases, leaving 15 bases between the germline ends. The V gene's germline CDR1 is MNHEY and CDR2 SMNVEV (reference sequence). The CDR3 contains 15 residues. CDR3 DNA sequence: TGTGCCAGCAGTTTATCCCCGACGACGCGTGTACCCCTCCACTTT. The encoded protein is CASSLSPTTRVPLHF.

The chain carries TRBV13 and TRBJ2-2; D may correspond to TRBD1 or TRBD2 (5 bases each). CDR1 is PRHDT and CDR2 is FYEKMQ in the germline V gene (reference sequence). The CDR3 has 16 amino acids. V gave up 2 bases and J gave up 2 bases, with 12 bases separating them. The CDR3 nucleotides read TGTGCCAGCAGCTTATATGCAGGGACCAACACCGGGGAGCTGTTTTTT. It is translated as CASSLYAGTNTGELFF.